These T cell receptor beta chains were read from a single sample in a study of technical replicates of blood from several donors. The assay was immunoSEQ multiplex PCR, and TCRdb's table has in-frame clones only and misses some. This sample carries under 95,000 clones, 90% to 95% of them seen once, and the ten largest clones take around 0.34%. The sequencing input was T cells isolated from PBMCs. Receptors originate from a human donor in good health. Some clones in this sample may be carry-over from other donors' samples. The CDR3 runs from the conserved cysteine through the conserved F or W. The D gene is left open where the match is weak.

CDR3 length,D gene,J gene,V gene,CDR3 DNA,CDR3 protein
16,.,TRBJ2-7,TRBV7-2,TGTGCCAGCAGCGGAAGCGGCTACCGGTTTTCCTACGAGCAGTACTTC,CASSGSGYRFSYEQYF
13,.,TRBJ2-3,TRBV6-5,TGTGCCAGCAGCCGACGGGTGCAAGATACGCAGTATTTT,CASSRRVQDTQYF
12,.,TRBJ1-3,TRBV7-9,TGTGCCAGCAGCTTAGCTAGAAACACCATATATTTT,CASSLARNTIYF
14,TRBD1,TRBJ1-2,TRBV11-3,TGTGCCAGCAGTCGACAGGGGGCGATGAATGGCTACACCTTC,CASSRQGAMNGYTF
15,.,TRBJ2-4,TRBV6-4,TGTGCCAGCTCCGAGGTGGGTACGGCCAAAAACATTCAGTACTTC,CASSEVGTAKNIQYF
14,TRBD2,TRBJ2-1,TRBV6-4,TGTGCCAGCAGATGGCTAGCGGGAGGGGGCGAGCAGTTCTTC,CASRWLAGGGEQFF
14,TRBD1,TRBJ2-5,TRBV27,TGTGCCAGCAGTTTATGGGACAGGGTTGAGACCCAGTACTTC,CASSLWDRVETQYF
15,.,TRBJ1-2,TRBV6-5,TGTGCCAGCAGTTACTCGACAGCTACCCTATGGGGCTACACCTTC,CASSYSTATLWGYTF
14,TRBD1,TRBJ1-1,TRBV7-3,TGTGCCAGCAGCTCCGGGACAGCGAACACTGAAGCTTTCTTT,CASSSGTANTEAFF
14,.,TRBJ2-1,TRBV6-5,TGTGCCAGCAGTTACTCCGGACAAAACAATGAGCAGTTCTTC,CASSYSGQNNEQFF
16,.,TRBJ2-1,TRBV6-6,TGTGCCAGCAGATCTACCGGGACACCTTCCTACAATGAGCAGTTCTTC,CASRSTGTPSYNEQFF
13,.,TRBJ2-2,TRBV7-9,TGTGCCAGCAGCTTAGTGGACAGCGGGGAGCTGTTTTTT,CASSLVDSGELFF
14,.,TRBJ1-4,TRBV6-5,TGTGCCAGCAGTTACTCGCGCAGCGGTGAAAAACTGTTTTTT,CASSYSRSGEKLFF
13,.,TRBJ1-3,TRBV12-5,TGTGCTAGTGGTTTGGGCGCGGGAAACACCATATATTTT,CASGLGAGNTIYF
13,.,TRBJ1-1,TRBV7-6,TGTGCCAGCAGCGCGACAGTGAACACTGAAGCTTTCTTT,CASSATVNTEAFF
16,.,TRBJ2-3,TRBV6-5,TGTGCCAGCAGTTCACACTACACGGAATCTGCGGATACGCAGTATTTT,CASSSHYTESADTQYF
15,TRBD1,TRBJ1-1,TRBV7-2,TGTGCCAGCAGCCCGTGGGACAGGTTTTTTGGTGAAGCTTTCTTT,CASSPWDRFFGEAFF